This T cell receptor (beta chain) originates from a study of breast tumors, draining lymph nodes, adjacent tissues. This clonotype was counted many times. The antigen is unknown. A read error may be the cause here, since a much bigger clone is one base away. Broader study findings: Tumor repertoires ranked between lymph nodes and nontumor tissue in diversity, with V and J gene preferences.

From the multiplex PCR reads, TCRdb called clonotypes with MiXCR, one entry per CDR3 protein. The sample carries around 230,000 distinct CDR3 sequences, about 34% recorded once. The lymph nodes were axillary draining lymph nodes from breast cancer patients. This CDR3 has 13 residues. Germline assignment: CDR1 DFQATT and CDR2 SNEGSKA (reference sequence). Sequenced sample: axillary lymph node tissue. The chain recombines TRBV20-1 with TRBJ2-6; the D gene is possibly TRBD1 (5 bases). The sequence derives from a female donor with breast cancer. Some clones in this sample may be carry-over from other donors' samples. CDR3 loop: CSAPRSGANALTF. As DNA, the CDR3 is TGCAGTGCTCCCCGATCTGGGGCCAACGCCCTGACTTTC.